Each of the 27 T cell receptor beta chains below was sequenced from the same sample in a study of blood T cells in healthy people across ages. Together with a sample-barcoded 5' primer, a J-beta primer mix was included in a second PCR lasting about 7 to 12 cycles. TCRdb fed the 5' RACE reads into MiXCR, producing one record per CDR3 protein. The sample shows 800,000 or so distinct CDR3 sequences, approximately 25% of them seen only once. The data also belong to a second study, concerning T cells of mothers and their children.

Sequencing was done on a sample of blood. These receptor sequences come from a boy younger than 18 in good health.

CDR3: CSARPGGQETQYF. The CDR3 DNA is TGCAGTGCTAGGCCGGGGGGCCAAGAGACCCAGTACTTC. The chain has TRBV20-1 and TRBJ2-5, with 7 bases fitting TRBD2. This CDR3 is 13 amino acids long. Germline CDR1 and CDR2: DFQATT and SNEGSKA (reference sequence). Trimming took 3 bases from V and 1 from J; bases not matched to a gene: 2.

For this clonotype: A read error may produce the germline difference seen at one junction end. The CDR3 loop reads CASSSPSTSGRALGTDTQYF. DNA for the CDR3: TGTGCTAGCAGCTCTCCTTCGACTAGCGGGAGAGCCCTGGGCACAGATACGCAGTATTTT. V usage is TRBV7-7 and J usage is TRBJ2-3; 12 bases match TRBD2. Germline V lookup: CDR1 SSHAT, CDR2 FNYEAQ (reference sequence). The CDR3 totals 20 residues.

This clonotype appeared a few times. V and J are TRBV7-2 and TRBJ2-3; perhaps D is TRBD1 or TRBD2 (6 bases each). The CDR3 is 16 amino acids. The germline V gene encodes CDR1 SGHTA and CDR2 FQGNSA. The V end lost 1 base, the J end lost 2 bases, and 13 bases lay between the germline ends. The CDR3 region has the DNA TGTGCCAGCAGCTTAGAAGAGGGGGGCATCACAGATACGCAGTATTTT. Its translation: CASSLEEGGITDTQYF.

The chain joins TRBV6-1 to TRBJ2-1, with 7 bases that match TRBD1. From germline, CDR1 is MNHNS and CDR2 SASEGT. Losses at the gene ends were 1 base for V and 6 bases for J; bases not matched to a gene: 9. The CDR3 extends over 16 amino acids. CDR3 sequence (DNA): TGTGCCAGCAGTGAAGATAGACAGGGCTTAGGCAATGAGCAGTTCTTC. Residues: CASSEDRQGLGNEQFF.

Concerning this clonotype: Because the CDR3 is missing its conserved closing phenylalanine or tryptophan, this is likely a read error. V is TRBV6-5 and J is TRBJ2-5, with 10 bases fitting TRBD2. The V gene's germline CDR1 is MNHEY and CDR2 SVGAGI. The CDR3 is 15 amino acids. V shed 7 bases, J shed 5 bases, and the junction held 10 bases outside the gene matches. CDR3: CASKAGGPRVETQYL. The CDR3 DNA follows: TGTGCCAGCAAAGCGGGGGGGCCCCGGGTGGAGACCCAGTACCTC.

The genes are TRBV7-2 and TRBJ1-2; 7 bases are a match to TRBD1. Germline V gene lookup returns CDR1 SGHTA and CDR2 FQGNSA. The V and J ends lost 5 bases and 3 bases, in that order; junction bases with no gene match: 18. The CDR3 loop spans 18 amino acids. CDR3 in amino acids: CASSTQRDSDYPYYGYTF. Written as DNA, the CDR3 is TGTGCCAGCAGCACGCAAAGGGACAGCGACTACCCTTACTATGGCTACACCTTC.

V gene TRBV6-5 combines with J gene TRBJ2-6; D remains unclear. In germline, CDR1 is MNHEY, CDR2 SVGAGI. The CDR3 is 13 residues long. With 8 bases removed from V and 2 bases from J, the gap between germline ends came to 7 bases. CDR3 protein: CASLGTGANVLTF. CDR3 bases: TGTGCCAGCCTCGGTACTGGGGCCAACGTCCTGACTTTC.

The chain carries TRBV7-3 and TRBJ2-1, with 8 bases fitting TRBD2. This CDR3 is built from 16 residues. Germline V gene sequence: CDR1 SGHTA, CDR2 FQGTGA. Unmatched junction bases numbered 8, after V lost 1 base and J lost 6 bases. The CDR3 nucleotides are TGTGCCAGCAGCTTAAAAGCCCGGACTAGCTCCAATGAGCAGTTCTTC. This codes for CASSLKARTSSNEQFF.

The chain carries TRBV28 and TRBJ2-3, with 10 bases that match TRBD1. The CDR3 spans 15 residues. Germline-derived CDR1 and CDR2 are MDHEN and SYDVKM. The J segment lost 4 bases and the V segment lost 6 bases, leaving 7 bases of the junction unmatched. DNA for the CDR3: TGTGCCAGCAGCTCGACAGGGGGCGAAGCAGATACGCAGTATTTT. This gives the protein CASSSTGGEADTQYF. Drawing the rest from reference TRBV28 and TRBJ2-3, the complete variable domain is DVKVTQSSRYLVKRTGEKVFLECVQDMDHENMFWYRQDPGLGLRLIYFSYDVKMKEKGDIPEGYSVSREKKERFSLILESASTNQTSMYLCASSSTGGEADTQYFGPGTRLTVL.

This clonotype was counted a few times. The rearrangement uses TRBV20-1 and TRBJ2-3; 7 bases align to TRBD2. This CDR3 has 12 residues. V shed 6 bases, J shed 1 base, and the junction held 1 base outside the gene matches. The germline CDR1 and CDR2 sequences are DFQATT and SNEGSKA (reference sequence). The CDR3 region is CSAGGGTDTQYF. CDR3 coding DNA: TGCAGTGCGGGGGGGGGCACAGATACGCAGTATTTT.

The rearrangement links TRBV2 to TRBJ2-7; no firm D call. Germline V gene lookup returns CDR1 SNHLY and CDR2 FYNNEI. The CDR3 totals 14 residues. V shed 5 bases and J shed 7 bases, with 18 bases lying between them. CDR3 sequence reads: CASSQNGLSREQYF. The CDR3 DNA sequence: TGTGCCAGCAGTCAAAACGGTCTTTCGCGGGAGCAGTACTTC.

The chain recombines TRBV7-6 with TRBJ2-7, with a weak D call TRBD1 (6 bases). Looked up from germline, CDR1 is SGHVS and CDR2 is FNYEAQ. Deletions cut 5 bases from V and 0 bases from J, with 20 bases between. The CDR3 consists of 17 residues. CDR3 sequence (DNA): TGTGCCAGCAGCGCCTCCATAACAGGGTTTAGCTCCTACGAGCAGTACTTC. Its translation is CASSASITGFSSYEQYF.

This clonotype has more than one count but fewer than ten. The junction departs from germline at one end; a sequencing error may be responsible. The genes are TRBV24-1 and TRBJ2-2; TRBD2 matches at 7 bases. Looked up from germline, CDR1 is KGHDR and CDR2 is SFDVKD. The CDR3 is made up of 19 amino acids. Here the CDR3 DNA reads TGTGCCACCAGTGATTTATGGCGGGGGACCGGTCAGAACACCGGGGGGCTGTTTTTT. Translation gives CATSDLWRGTGQNTGGLFF.

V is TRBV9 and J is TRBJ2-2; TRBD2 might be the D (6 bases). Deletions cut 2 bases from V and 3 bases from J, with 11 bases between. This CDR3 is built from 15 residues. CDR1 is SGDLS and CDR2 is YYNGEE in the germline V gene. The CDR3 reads CASSVWDFDTGELFF. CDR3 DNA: TGTGCCAGCAGCGTGTGGGACTTTGACACCGGGGAGCTGTTTTTT.

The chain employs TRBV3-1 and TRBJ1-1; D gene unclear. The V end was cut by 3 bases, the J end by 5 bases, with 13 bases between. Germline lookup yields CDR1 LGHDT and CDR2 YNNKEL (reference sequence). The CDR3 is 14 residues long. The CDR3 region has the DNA TGTGCCAGCAGCCAGACGGTTGGAGGAACTGAAGCTTTCTTT. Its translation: CASSQTVGGTEAFF.

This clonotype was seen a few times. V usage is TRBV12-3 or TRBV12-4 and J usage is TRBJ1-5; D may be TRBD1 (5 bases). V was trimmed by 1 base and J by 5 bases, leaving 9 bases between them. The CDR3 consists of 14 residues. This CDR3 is CASSLGDFYQPQHF. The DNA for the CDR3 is TGTGCCAGCAGTTTAGGGGACTTCTATCAGCCCCAGCATTTT.

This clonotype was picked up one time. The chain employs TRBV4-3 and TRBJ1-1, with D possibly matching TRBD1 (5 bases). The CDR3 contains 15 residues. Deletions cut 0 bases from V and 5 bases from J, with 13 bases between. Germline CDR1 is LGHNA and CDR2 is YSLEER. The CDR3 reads CASSQDGGVGTEAFF. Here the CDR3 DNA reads TGCGCCAGCAGCCAAGATGGGGGGGTGGGTACTGAAGCTTTCTTT.

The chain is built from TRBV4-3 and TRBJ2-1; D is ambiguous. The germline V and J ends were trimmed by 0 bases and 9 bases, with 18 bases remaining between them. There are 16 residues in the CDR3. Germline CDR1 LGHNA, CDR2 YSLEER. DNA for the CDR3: TGCGCCAGCAGCCAAGAATTGGGCCCCTGGAAAGGTGAGCAGTTCTTC. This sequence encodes CASSQELGPWKGEQFF.

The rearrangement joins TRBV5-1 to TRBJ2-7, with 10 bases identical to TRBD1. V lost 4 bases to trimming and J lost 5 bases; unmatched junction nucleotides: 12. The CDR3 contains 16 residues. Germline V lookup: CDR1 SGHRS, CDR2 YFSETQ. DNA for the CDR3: TGCGCCAGCAGCCGAAGCACGGGACAGGGGATGGACGAGCAGTACTTC. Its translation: CASSRSTGQGMDEQYF. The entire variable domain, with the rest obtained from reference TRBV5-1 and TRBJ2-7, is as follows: KAGVTQTPRYLIKTRGQQVTLSCSPISGHRSVSWYQQTPGQGLQFLFEYFSETQRNKGNFPGRFSGRQFSNSRSEMNVSTLELGDSALYLCASSRSTGQGMDEQYFGPGTRLTVT.

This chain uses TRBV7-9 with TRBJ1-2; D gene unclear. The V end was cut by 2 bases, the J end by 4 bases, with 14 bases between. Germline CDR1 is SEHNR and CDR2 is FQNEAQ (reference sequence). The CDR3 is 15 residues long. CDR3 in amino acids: CASSLSAARVYGYTF. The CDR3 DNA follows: TGTGCCAGCAGCTTAAGTGCCGCCCGCGTCTATGGCTACACCTTC.

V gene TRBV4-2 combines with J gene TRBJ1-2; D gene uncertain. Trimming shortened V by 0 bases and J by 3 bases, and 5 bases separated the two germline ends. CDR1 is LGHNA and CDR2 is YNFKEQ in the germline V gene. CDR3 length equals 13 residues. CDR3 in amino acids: CASSQDPDYGYTF. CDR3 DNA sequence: TGTGCCAGCAGCCAAGATCCGGACTATGGCTACACCTTC.

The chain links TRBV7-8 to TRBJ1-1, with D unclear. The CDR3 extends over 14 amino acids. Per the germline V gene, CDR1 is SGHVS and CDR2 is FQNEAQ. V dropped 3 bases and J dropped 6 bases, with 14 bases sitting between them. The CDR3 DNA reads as TGTGCCAGCAGCTTCTCGTACGGTGGCCCTGAAGCTTTCTTT. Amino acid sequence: CASSFSYGGPEAFF.

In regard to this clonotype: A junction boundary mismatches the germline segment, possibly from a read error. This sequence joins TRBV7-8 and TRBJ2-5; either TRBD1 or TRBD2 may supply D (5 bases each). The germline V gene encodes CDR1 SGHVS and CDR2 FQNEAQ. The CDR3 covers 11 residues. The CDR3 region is CASSFRDQMFF. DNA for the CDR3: TGTGCCAGCAGCTTCCGGGACCAAATGTTCTTC.

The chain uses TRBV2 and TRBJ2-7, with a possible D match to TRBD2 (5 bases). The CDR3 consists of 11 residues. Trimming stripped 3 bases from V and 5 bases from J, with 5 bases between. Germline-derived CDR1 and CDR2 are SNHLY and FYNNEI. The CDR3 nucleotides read TGTGCCAGCAGTGACGGGGACGAGCAGTACTTC. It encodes CASSDGDEQYF. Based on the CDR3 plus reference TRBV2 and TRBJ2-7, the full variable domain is EPEVTQTPSHQVTQMGQEVILRCVPISNHLYFYWYRQILGQKVEFLVSFYNNEISEKSEIFDDQFSVERPDGSNFTLKIRSTKLEDSAMYFCASSDGDEQYFGPGTRLTVT.

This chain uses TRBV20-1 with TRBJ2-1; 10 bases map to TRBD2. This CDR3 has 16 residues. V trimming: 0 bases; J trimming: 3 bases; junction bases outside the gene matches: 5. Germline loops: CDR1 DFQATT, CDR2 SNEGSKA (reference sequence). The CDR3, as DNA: TGCAGTGCTAGAGATCAAGGGACTAGCGACTACAATGAGCAGTTCTTC. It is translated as CSARDQGTSDYNEQFF.

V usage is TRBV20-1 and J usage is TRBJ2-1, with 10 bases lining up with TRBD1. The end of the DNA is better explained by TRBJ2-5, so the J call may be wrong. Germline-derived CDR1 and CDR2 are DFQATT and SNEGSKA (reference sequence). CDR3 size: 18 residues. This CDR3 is CSATLVVYRTGGSETQYF. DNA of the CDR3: TGCAGTGCTACACTTGTCGTTTACCGGACAGGGGGGTCCGAGACCCAGTACTTC.

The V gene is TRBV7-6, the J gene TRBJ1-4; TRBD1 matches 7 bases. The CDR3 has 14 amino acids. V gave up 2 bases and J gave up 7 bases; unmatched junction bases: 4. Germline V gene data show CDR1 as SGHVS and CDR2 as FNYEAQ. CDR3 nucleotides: TGTGCCAGCAGCTTACAGGGGGGAGGTGAAAAACTGTTTTTT. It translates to CASSLQGGGEKLFF.